This TCR beta chain is drawn from a study of a mutant IDH1 vaccine in newly diagnosed glioma. Study overall: Patients received eight vaccinations in weeks 1, 3, 5, 7, 11, 15, 19, 23. Study-level points and caveats: Immune responses induced by vaccination arose in just under 95% of the patients.

As regards this clone: Its specificity is unknown.

The CDR3 covers 13 residues. V gave up 1 base and J gave up 2 bases, with 6 bases separating them. The germline gives CDR1 SGHRS, CDR2 YFSETQ. Documented time point: week 5, during vaccination. Every vaccination contained 300 ug of the mutant IDH1 20-mer peptide and was paired with topical imiquimod. The method was immunoSEQ multiplex PCR; TCRdb's version includes in-frame clones alone and lacks a portion of them. In the table there are 30,000 to 40,000 clones, roughly 80% of which are singletons. This receptor was taken from a man under 40 with glioma. Source: PBMCs, taken from a glioma patient whose treatment included an IDH1 peptide vaccine. J is TRBJ2-5 and V is TRBV5-1; D unresolved. CDR3: CASSLIIQETQYF. CDR3 nucleotide sequence: TGCGCCAGCAGCTTGATAATTCAAGAGACCCAGTACTTC.